The next 25 T cell receptor beta chains were all read from a single sample in a study of CD8 T cell repertoires and HIV-1 epitope variants. Produced via immunoSEQ multiplex PCR; TCRdb's table is partial and in-frame only. The sample shows about 5,600 clones, about 62% of them seen only once. The antigens these receptors bind are not known. The sample consisted of cultured CD8+ T cells derived from PBMCs. These TCRs come from a male donor with HIV.

The rearrangement uses TRBV9 and TRBJ1-4; D is undetermined. This CDR3 contains 14 residues. The ends were cut back, 0 bases at V and 4 bases at J, with 7 bases in the middle. Germline V CDR1 and CDR2: SGDLS, YYNGEE. CDR3 sequence reads: CASSVGPDNEKLFF. CDR3 DNA sequence: TGTGCCAGCAGCGTAGGTCCCGATAATGAAAAACTGTTTTTT.

This clone was observed a handful of times. The chain recombines TRBV7-9 with TRBJ2-7; a possible D gene is TRBD2 (5 bases). V lost 4 bases to trimming and J lost 3 bases, with 16 bases between them. Germline values: CDR1 SEHNR, CDR2 FQNEAQ (reference sequence). The CDR3 runs to 15 residues. CDR3 sequence (DNA): TGTGCCAGCAGCTCTTCCGGGGAAGGTGACTACGAGCAGTACTTC. Translation gives CASSSSGEGDYEQYF. The entire variable domain, with the rest obtained from reference TRBV7-9 and TRBJ2-7, is as follows: DTGVSQNPRHKITKRGQNVTFRCDPISEHNRLYWYRQTLGQGPEFLTYFQNEAQLEKSRLLSDRFSAERPKGSFSTLEIQRTEQGDSAMYLCASSSSGEGDYEQYFGPGTRLTVT.

The gene calls are TRBV5-1 and TRBJ2-7; D tentatively reads TRBD1 or TRBD2 (6 bases each). Germline V gene sequence: CDR1 SGHRS, CDR2 YFSETQ. Trimming removed 2 bases at V and 7 bases at J, with 7 bases between. The CDR3 loop spans 11 amino acids. The CDR3 sequence: CASSLGGEQYF. The CDR3 bases are TGCGCCAGCAGCTTAGGGGGGGAGCAGTACTTC.

The J gene is TRBJ2-5, the V gene TRBV9; maybe TRBD1 (6 bases). The V end was cut by 0 bases, the J end by 3 bases, with 9 bases between. CDR3 length: 14 residues. The germline CDR1 and CDR2 sequences are SGDLS and YYNGEE. The DNA for the CDR3 is TGTGCCAGCAGCGTAGAGGCAGGGGAAGAGACCCAGTACTTC. This encodes CASSVEAGEETQYF.

The chain carries TRBV11-2 and TRBJ1-5; D is possibly TRBD1 (5 bases). V was shortened by 5 bases and J by 6 bases, with 14 bases between the two germline ends. The CDR3 consists of 14 residues. Germline loops: CDR1 SGHAT, CDR2 FQNNGV. The CDR3 is CASSRDQEGQPQHF. Written as DNA, the CDR3 is TGTGCCAGCAGCAGGGACCAGGAGGGTCAGCCCCAGCATTTT. The entire variable domain, with the rest obtained from reference TRBV11-2 and TRBJ1-5, is as follows: EAGVAQSPRYKIIEKRQSVAFWCNPISGHATLYWYQQILGQGPKLLIQFQNNGVVDDSQLPKDRFSAERLKGVDSTLKIQPAKLEDSAVYLCASSRDQEGQPQHFGDGTRLSIL.

The rearrangement uses TRBV28 and TRBJ2-7, with D perhaps matching TRBD1 (6 bases). Trimming shortened V by 6 bases and J by 2 bases, and 11 bases separated the two germline ends. Germline loops: CDR1 MDHEN, CDR2 SYDVKM. The CDR3 is 13 residues long. The CDR3 reads CASRTGLPYEQYF. CDR3 sequence (DNA): TGTGCCAGCAGAACAGGGCTCCCCTACGAGCAGTACTTC.

V and J are TRBV4-1 and TRBJ2-1; TRBD2 matches 9 bases. Trimming took 0 bases from V and 2 from J; bases not matched to a gene: 2. The CDR3 loop spans 16 amino acids. CDR1 and CDR2 from the germline V gene are MGHRA and YSYEKL. The CDR3 DNA follows: TGCGCCAGCAGCCAAGAAGGCGGGGGGGCCTACAATGAGCAGTTCTTC. Its protein is CASSQEGGGAYNEQFF.

As for this clone: The same CDR3 arises from other DNA sequences in this sample as well. The rearrangement uses TRBV7-3 and TRBJ2-2; D is possibly TRBD2 (6 bases). Germline lookup yields CDR1 SGHTA and CDR2 FQGTGA. This CDR3 comprises 14 residues. V lost 1 base and J 8 bases, leaving 11 bases between the germline ends. The chain's CDR3 is CASSLKPAGGELFF. The CDR3 DNA sequence: TGTGCCAGCAGCTTAAAGCCGGCGGGAGGGGAGCTGTTTTTT.

V and J are TRBV4-1 and TRBJ2-7; 8 bases map to TRBD2. CDR3 length: 16 amino acids. Trimming cost V 0 bases and J 2 bases; bases outside gene matches: 6. CDR1 and CDR2 from the germline V gene are MGHRA and YSYEKL. The CDR3 protein is CASSQDGSGATYEQYF. DNA of the CDR3: TGCGCCAGCAGCCAAGATGGTAGCGGGGCTACCTACGAGCAGTACTTC.

This sequence joins TRBV19 and TRBJ2-7; D possibly uses TRBD1 or TRBD2 (5 bases each). This CDR3 has 13 residues. Trimming shortened V by 3 bases and J by 7 bases, and 13 bases separated the two germline ends. The germline CDR1 and CDR2 sequences are LNHDA and SQIVND (reference sequence). The CDR3 region has the DNA TGTGCCAGTAGTATCTATAGTTGGGGGGAGCAGTACTTC. Its translation: CASSIYSWGEQYF.

The chain couples TRBV7-9 to TRBJ2-1; TRBD2 might be the D (6 bases). Trimming pared 5 bases from V and 9 bases from J, leaving 11 bases between. The CDR3 contains 12 residues. Germline V gene sequence: CDR1 SEHNR, CDR2 FQNEAQ (reference sequence). CDR3 in DNA: TGTGCCAGCAGCCCCACCGGGGGTGAGCAGTTCTTC. This gives the protein CASSPTGGEQFF.

This clone occurred a few times. The rearrangement links TRBV7-3 to TRBJ1-6; 8 nucleotides agree with TRBD1. There are 15 residues in the CDR3. Germline-derived CDR1 and CDR2 are SGHTA and FQGTGA. Trimming took 3 bases from V and 8 from J; bases not matched to a gene: 6. The CDR3: CASSLTGAVDSPLHF. The CDR3 DNA follows: TGTGCCAGCAGCTTGACAGGGGCAGTGGATTCACCCCTCCACTTT.

The rearrangement uses TRBV13 and TRBJ1-6; D unclear. V was clipped by 3 bases and J by 16 bases, with 16 bases between them. CDR1 PRHDT and CDR2 FYEKMQ come from the germline V gene (reference sequence). This CDR3 is built from 13 residues. The CDR3 is CASSFSTPGPLHF. The CDR3 DNA reads TGTGCCAGCAGCTTTAGTACCCCAGGACCACTCCACTTT.

This clone occurred a few times. V and J are TRBV27 and TRBJ2-7; D perhaps matches TRBD2 (5 bases). CDR3 length: 14 amino acids. V lost 4 bases and J lost 4, with 14 bases in between. CDR1 is MNHEY, CDR2 SMNVEV, per germline (reference sequence). DNA of the CDR3: TGTGCCAGCAGTTCTCGAGTGGGGAGTTACGAGCAGTACTTC. As protein: CASSSRVGSYEQYF.

This clone was seen only a few times. This chain joins TRBV13 and TRBJ1-1; possible D gene TRBD1, 5 bases. The V end lost 3 bases, the J end lost 1 base, and 6 bases lay between the germline ends. CDR3 length equals 13 residues. Germline CDR1 and CDR2: PRHDT and FYEKMQ (reference sequence). This CDR3 is CASSLQGNTEAFF. The CDR3 DNA sequence: TGTGCCAGCAGCTTGCAGGGGAACACTGAAGCTTTCTTT.

This clone was counted between two and nine times. The chain recombines TRBV9 with TRBJ1-5, with a tentative D call TRBD1 (5 bases). The CDR3 extends over 14 amino acids. Germline values: CDR1 SGDLS, CDR2 YYNGEE. Trimming removed 0 bases at V and 7 bases at J, with 11 bases between. This chain's CDR3 is CASSVGAGRQPQHF. Written as DNA, the CDR3 is TGTGCCAGCAGCGTAGGGGCAGGGAGGCAGCCCCAGCATTTT.

V and J are TRBV7-6 and TRBJ1-1, with D hard to call. This CDR3 contains 13 residues. The germline CDR1 and CDR2 sequences are SGHVS and FNYEAQ. Trimming shortened V by 6 bases and J by 0 bases, and 8 bases separated the two germline ends. CDR3 sequence reads: CASSPGMNTEAFF. The CDR3 DNA sequence: TGTGCCAGCAGTCCGGGGATGAACACTGAAGCTTTCTTT.

The V and J genes are TRBV2 and TRBJ2-1, with 11 bases fitting TRBD2. J was trimmed by 8 bases and V by 4 bases; bases with no gene match: 4. CDR1 is SNHLY and CDR2 is FYNNEI in the germline V gene. This CDR3 contains 14 residues. The chain's CDR3 is CASSVTSGRYEQFF. The CDR3 region has the DNA TGTGCCAGCAGTGTCACTAGCGGGAGATATGAGCAGTTCTTC.

This clone was counted once. The chain combines TRBV19 with TRBJ1-5; D perhaps matches TRBD1 (5 bases). V lost 9 bases and J lost 5, with 17 bases in between. Per germline, CDR1 LNHDA and CDR2 SQIVND (reference sequence). The CDR3 is 14 amino acids. The CDR3 here is CASTLGGIYQPQHF. The DNA of the CDR3 is TGTGCCAGCACACTCGGGGGTATCTATCAGCCCCAGCATTTT. The full variable domain, completed using reference TRBV19 and TRBJ1-5, is DGGITQSPKYLFRKEGQNVTLSCEQNLNHDAMYWYRQDPGQGLRLIYYSQIVNDFQKGDIAEGYSVSREKKESFPLTVTSAQKNPTAFYLCASTLGGIYQPQHFGDGTRLSIL.

The chain has TRBV19 and TRBJ2-5; 7 positions match TRBD1. The CDR3 is 15 amino acids. The V segment lost 2 bases and the J segment 4 bases; nucleotides outside the gene matches: 7. Germline V gene sequence: CDR1 LNHDA, CDR2 SQIVND (reference sequence). The CDR3, as DNA: TGTGCCAGTAGTATATCAAACAGGGGTGGAGAGACCCAGTACTTC. Protein sequence: CASSISNRGGETQYF.

The V gene is TRBV6-5, the J gene TRBJ1-6, with D perhaps TRBD1 (5 bases). V was clipped by 0 bases and J by 7 bases, with 10 bases between them. The CDR3 has 15 residues. From germline, CDR1 is MNHEY and CDR2 SVGAGI. The DNA of the CDR3 is TGTGCCAGCAGTTACTCGCAGGGAGGGAATTCACCCCTCCACTTT. It encodes CASSYSQGGNSPLHF.

This clone was picked up a small number of times. The V and J genes are TRBV4-2 and TRBJ2-5, with 8 bases lining up with TRBD2. Germline CDR1 and CDR2: LGHNA and YNFKEQ. Trimming removed 1 base from V and 3 bases from J; junction bases left unmatched: 4. The CDR3 has 15 residues. CDR3 DNA: TGTGCCAGCAGCCAAGGCGGAGCGGGGGAAGAGACCCAGTACTTC. Its protein product is CASSQGGAGEETQYF.

This clone turned up a few times. The genes are TRBV6-5 and TRBJ1-2; 8 bases align to TRBD1. CDR3 length: 13 amino acids. The junction had 5 bases not matched to a gene; V was cut back by 3 bases and J by 8 bases. The germline V gene has CDR1 MNHEY and CDR2 SVGAGI. The CDR3 spells CASSYSDRGGYTF. The CDR3 bases are TGTGCCAGCAGTTATTCAGACAGGGGCGGCTACACCTTC.

The chain employs TRBV5-1 and TRBJ1-2; D is perhaps TRBD1 (5 bases). Germline values: CDR1 SGHRS, CDR2 YFSETQ. Between the trimmed V and J ends, which lost 3 bases and 5 bases, there was a span of 14 bases. The CDR3 is made up of 14 amino acids. As DNA, the CDR3 is TGCGCCAGCAGCTCCGGGGGGACTATGTATGGCTACACCTTC. This encodes CASSSGGTMYGYTF.

V is TRBV10-2 and J is TRBJ2-7, with 12 bases matching TRBD2. The CDR3 runs 15 residues. Germline CDR1 and CDR2: WSHSY and SAAADI. After removal of 1 base from V and 10 bases from J, the junction contained 8 bases not matched to a gene. The CDR3 bases are TGCGCCAGCAGTGAGTTGGCTAGCGGGAGGGCCTTTCAGTACTTC. It encodes CASSELASGRAFQYF.